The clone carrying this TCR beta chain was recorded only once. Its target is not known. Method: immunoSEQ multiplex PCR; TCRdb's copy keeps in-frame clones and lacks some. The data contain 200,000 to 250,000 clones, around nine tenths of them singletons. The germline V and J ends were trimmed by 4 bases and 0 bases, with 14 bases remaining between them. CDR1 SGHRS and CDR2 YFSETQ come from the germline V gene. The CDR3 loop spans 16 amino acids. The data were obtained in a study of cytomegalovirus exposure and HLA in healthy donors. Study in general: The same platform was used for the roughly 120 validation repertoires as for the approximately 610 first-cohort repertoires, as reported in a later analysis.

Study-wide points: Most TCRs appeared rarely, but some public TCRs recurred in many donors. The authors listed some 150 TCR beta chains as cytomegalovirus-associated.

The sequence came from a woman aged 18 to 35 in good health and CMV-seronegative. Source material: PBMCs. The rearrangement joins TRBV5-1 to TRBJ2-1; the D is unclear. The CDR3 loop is CASSVTITNSYNEQFF. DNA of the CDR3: TGCGCCAGCAGCGTGACAATCACCAACTCCTACAATGAGCAGTTCTTC. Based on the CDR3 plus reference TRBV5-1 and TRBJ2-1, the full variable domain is KAGVTQTPRYLIKTRGQQVTLSCSPISGHRSVSWYQQTPGQGLQFLFEYFSETQRNKGNFPGRFSGRQFSNSRSEMNVSTLELGDSALYLCASSVTITNSYNEQFFGPGTRLTVL.